A selection of T cell receptor beta chains follows, all from one sample in a study of blood T cell repertoires in COVID-19. TCRdb keeps only in-frame clones here, not all; method: immunoSEQ multiplex PCR. The table has roughly 380,000 clones, approximately 77% seen once. The sample consisted of peripheral blood. These receptors all stem from a human donor with acute or convalescent COVID-19. The donor label of this sample is uncertain. Each CDR3 is given without its conserved first and last residue.

TRBJ2-1 TRBV19 ASRSGLLQDNEQF
TRBJ2-2 TRBV25-1 ASLGSENTGELF
TRBJ2-7 TRBV6-8 ASSSPREIYEQY
TRBJ1-5 TRBV4-1 ASSQGQGAEGNQPQH
TRBJ1-1 TRBV18 ASSPARGPSEAF
TRBJ2-7 TRBV6-5 ASSYSSAGGSYEQY
TRBJ2-7 TRBV3-1/TRBV3-2 ASALRPGGGVVEQY
TRBJ2-3 TRBV6-5 ASTARGRGADTQY
TRBJ2-1 TRBV18 ASSPTGNEQF
TRBJ2-1 TRBV2 ASRAGARPEQF
TRBJ2-1 TRBV28 ASSLGGGQGYNEQF
TRBJ2-3 TRBV10-1 ASSTGTGGADTQY
TRBJ2-7 TRBV11-2 ASRGGQPYEQY
TRBJ2-1 TRBV28 ASRSTGTGDNEQF
TRBJ1-5 TRBV2 ASSAQGAGNQPQH
TRBJ2-1 TRBV5-1 ASKAGASYNEQF
TRBJ1-5 TRBV7-7 ASSTHTSNQPQH
TRBJ2-3 TRBV6-5 ASSISGGMDTQY
TRBJ2-7 TRBV9 ASSVRQVSYEQY
TRBJ1-1 TRBV30 AWQANTEAF
TRBJ1-1 TRBV29-1 SVGGGGRRGTEAF
TRBJ1-2 TRBV6-6 ASRLTEGDYGYT
TRBJ2-3 TRBV11-2 ASSSPRASGGDDTQY
TRBJ2-1 TRBV7-6 ASSLAPGPSYNEQF
TRBJ1-6 TRBV5-4 ASSLTGPNNSPLH
TRBJ1-4 TRBV5-8 ASSLGTQRGEKLF
TRBJ1-6 TRBV2 ASSEIGGGGSPLH
TRBJ2-7 TRBV2 ASSEDGGSIEQY
TRBJ1-1 TRBV19 ASNQGAPAEAF
TRBJ2-5 TRBV5-4 ASSFTGGQETQY
TRBJ1-4 TRBV7-9 ASRYDRGNEKLF
TRBJ1-2 TRBV9 ASSVGPGTGVSDGYT
TRBJ2-1 TRBV7-9 ASSFTGVGEQF
TRBJ1-6 TRBV30 AWSVGSGGATLPH
TRBJ1-4 TRBV11-2 ASSATTGTNEKLF
TRBJ1-2 TRBV20-1 SASGRVGTGMYGYT
TRBJ2-1 TRBV7-2 ASSFYRSGNEQF
TRBJ1-2 TRBV7-2 ASSSRRQVGGYT
TRBJ1-5 TRBV6-5 ASWGQVLSNQPQH
TRBJ1-3 TRBV30 AWSPGGSGNTIY
TRBJ2-3 TRBV29-1 SSGSERHTQY
TRBJ1-4 TRBV18 ASSNDGVTEKLF
TRBJ1-5 TRBV6-5 ASSYGRRYQPQH
TRBJ2-1 TRBV2 ASSELGQGKDEQF
TRBJ2-1 TRBV6-4 ASSGGTGSYNEQF
TRBJ2-1 TRBV19 ASSGRVQGQF